This TCR beta chain comes out of a study of T-cell reconstitution after alpha-beta-depleted transplantation in children. General study points: Newly produced T cells mostly provided counts and TCRbeta diversity after one year, as hyperexpanded clones declined. Surviving recipient T cells and thymic progenitors underlay high day-60 TCRbeta diversity in some patients.

Unique molecular identifiers tagged the TCRbeta library. TCRdb reanalysed the PCR reads using MiXCR and keeps one entry per CDR3 protein. The sample contains approximately 1,000,000 distinct CDR3 sequences, under 30% of which appear only once. This clonotype has more than one count but fewer than ten. Its antigen is unidentified. Germline CDR1 and CDR2: SNHLY and FYNNEI. V shed 8 bases and J 3 bases; nucleotides not matched to a gene: 7. CDR3 length: 15 amino acids. This clonotype originated in a boy in the first two years of life who had a stem cell transplant for SCID, so the T cells may come from the graft donor. Specimen: PBMCs, mostly from graft donor cells, collected 360 days after TCRalphabeta/CD19-depleted stem cell transplant. The V call is TRBV2, the J call TRBJ1-1, with 12 positions matching TRBD1. CDR3 DNA: TGTGCCAGCGTCGGGACAGGGGGCGCGGACACTGAAGCTTTCTTT. The encoded protein is CASVGTGGADTEAFF.